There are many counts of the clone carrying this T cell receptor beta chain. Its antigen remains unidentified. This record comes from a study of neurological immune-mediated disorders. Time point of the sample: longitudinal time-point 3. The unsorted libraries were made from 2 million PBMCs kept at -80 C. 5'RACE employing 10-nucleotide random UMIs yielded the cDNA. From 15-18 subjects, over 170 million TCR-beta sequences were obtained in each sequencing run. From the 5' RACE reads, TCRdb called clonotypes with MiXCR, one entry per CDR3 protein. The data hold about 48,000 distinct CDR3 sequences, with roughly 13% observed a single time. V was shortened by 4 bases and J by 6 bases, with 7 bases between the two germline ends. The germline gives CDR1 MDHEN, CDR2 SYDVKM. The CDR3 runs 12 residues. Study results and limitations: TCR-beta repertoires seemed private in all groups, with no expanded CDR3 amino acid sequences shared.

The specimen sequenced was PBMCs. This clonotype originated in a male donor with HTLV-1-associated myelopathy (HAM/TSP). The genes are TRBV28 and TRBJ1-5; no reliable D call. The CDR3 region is CASSWPGQPQHF. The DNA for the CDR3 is TGTGCCAGCAGTTGGCCGGGTCAGCCCCAGCATTTT. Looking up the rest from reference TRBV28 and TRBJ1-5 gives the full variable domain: DVKVTQSSRYLVKRTGEKVFLECVQDMDHENMFWYRQDPGLGLRLIYFSYDVKMKEKGDIPEGYSVSREKKERFSLILESASTNQTSMYLCASSWPGQPQHFGDGTRLSIL.